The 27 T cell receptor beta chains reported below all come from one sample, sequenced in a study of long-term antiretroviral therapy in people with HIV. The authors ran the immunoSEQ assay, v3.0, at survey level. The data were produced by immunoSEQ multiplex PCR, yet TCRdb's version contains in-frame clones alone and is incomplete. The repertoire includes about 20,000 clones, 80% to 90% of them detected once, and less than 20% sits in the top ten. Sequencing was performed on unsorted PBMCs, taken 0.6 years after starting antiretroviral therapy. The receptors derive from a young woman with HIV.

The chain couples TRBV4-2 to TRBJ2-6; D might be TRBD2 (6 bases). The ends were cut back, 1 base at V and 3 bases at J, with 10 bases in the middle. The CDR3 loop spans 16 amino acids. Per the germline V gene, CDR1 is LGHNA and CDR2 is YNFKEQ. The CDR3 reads CASSQGEAGGANVLTF. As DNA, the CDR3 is TGTGCCAGCAGCCAAGGGGAGGCAGGTGGGGCCAACGTCCTGACTTTC.

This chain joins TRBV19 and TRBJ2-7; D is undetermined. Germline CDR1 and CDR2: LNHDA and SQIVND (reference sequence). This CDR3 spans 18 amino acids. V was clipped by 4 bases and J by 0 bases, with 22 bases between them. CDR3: CASSTLDYFGLGSYEQYF. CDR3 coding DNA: TGTGCCAGTAGTACCTTAGATTATTTCGGATTAGGCTCCTACGAGCAGTACTTC.

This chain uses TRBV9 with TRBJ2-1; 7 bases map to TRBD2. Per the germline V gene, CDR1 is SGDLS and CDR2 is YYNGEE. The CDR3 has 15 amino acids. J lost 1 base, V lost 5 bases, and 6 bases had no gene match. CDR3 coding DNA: TGTGCCAGCAGTGCCGGGACTACATCCTACAATGAGCAGTTCTTC. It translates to CASSAGTTSYNEQFF.

The CDR3 loop reads CASSTTGEEVKYF. In nucleotides, the CDR3 is TGTGCCAGCAGTACGACAGGGGAGGAGGTGAAGTACTTC. The rearrangement links TRBV6-5 to TRBJ2-7; 8 bases line up with TRBD1. Germline V lookup: CDR1 MNHEY, CDR2 SVGAGI. The V segment lost 5 bases and the J segment 11 bases; nucleotides outside the gene matches: 11. The CDR3 sequence is 13 residues long.

In nucleotides, the CDR3 is TGTGCCAGCAGCTTAGGGACGAAGACTGAAGCTTTCTTT. It is translated as CASSLGTKTEAFF. This rearrangement joins TRBV7-2 to TRBJ1-1; unclear D gene. V lost 1 base, J lost 5 bases, and 8 bases lay in between. This CDR3 spans 13 amino acids. Germline V CDR1 and CDR2: SGHTA, FQGNSA.

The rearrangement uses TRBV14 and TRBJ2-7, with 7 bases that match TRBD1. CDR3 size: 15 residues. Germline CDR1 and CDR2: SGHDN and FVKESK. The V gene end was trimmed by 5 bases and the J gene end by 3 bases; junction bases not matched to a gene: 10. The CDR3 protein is CASSRGQGVFYEQYF. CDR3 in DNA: TGTGCCAGCAGCAGGGGGCAGGGGGTCTTCTACGAGCAGTACTTC.

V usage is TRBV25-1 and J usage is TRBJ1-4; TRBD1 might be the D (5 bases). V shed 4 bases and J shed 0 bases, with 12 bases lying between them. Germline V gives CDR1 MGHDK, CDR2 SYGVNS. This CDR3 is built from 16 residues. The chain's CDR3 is CASSGLRGATNEKLFF. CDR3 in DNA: TGTGCCAGCAGTGGGCTAAGGGGAGCAACTAATGAAAAACTGTTTTTT.

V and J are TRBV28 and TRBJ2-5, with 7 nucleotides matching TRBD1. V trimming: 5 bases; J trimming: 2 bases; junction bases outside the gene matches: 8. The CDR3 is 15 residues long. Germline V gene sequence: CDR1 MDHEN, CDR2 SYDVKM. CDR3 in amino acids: CASSQAGTAQETQYF. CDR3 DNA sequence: TGTGCCAGCAGTCAAGCCGGGACAGCTCAAGAGACCCAGTACTTC.

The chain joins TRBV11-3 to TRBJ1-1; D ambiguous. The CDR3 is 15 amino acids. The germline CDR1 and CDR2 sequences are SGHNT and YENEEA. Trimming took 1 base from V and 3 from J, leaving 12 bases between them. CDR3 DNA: TGTGCCAGCAGCTTAGGTGGCGGGAGGGACACTGAAGCTTTCTTT. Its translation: CASSLGGGRDTEAFF.

The DNA for the CDR3 is TGTGCCAGCAGCGTTAGCGGGGGGGCGGGCAATGAGCAGTTCTTC. It codes for CASSVSGGAGNEQFF. The J gene is TRBJ2-1, the V gene TRBV9, with TRBD2 matching 11 bases. The CDR3 has 15 amino acids. Germline assignment: CDR1 SGDLS and CDR2 YYNGEE. V shed 2 bases and J 6 bases; nucleotides not matched to a gene: 4.

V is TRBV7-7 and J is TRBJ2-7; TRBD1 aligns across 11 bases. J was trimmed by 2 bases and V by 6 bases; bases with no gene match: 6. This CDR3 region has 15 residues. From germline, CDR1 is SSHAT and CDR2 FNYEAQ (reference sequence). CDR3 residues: CASSQGTGGPYEQYF. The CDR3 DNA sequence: TGTGCCAGCAGTCAGGGGACAGGGGGGCCCTACGAGCAGTACTTC.

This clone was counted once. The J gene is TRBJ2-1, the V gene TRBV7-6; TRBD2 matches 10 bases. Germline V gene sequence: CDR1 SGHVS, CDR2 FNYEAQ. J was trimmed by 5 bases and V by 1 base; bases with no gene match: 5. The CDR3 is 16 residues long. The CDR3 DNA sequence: TGTGCCAGCAGCTTAGTAAGCGGGGGGGCTGACAATGAGCAGTTCTTC. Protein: CASSLVSGGADNEQFF.

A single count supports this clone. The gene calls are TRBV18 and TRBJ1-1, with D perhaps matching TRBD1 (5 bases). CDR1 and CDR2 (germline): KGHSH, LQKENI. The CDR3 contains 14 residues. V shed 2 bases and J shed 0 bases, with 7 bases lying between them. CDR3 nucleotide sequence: TGTGCCAGCTCACCAACAGGAATGAACACTGAAGCTTTCTTT. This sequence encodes CASSPTGMNTEAFF.

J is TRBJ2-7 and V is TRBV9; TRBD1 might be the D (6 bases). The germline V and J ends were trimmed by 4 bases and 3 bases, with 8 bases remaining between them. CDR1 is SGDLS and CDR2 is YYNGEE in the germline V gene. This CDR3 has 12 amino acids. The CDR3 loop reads CASSSQGYEQYF. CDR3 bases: TGTGCCAGCAGCTCACAGGGCTACGAGCAGTACTTC.

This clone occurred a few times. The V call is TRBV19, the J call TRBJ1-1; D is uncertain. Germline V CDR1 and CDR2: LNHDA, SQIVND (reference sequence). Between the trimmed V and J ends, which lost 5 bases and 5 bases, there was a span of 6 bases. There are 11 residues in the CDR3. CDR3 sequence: CASSGITEAFF. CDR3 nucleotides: TGTGCCAGTAGTGGGATTACTGAAGCTTTCTTT.

DNA for the CDR3: TGTGCCAGCAGCTTCGACAGGGGGATCACTGAAGCTTTCTTT. This encodes CASSFDRGITEAFF. This chain joins TRBV7-2 and TRBJ1-1; 9 nucleotides match TRBD1. The junction had 3 bases not matched to a gene; V was cut back by 3 bases and J by 4 bases. The CDR3 spans 14 residues. CDR1 is SGHTA, CDR2 FQGNSA, per germline. Combining the CDR3 with reference TRBV7-2 and TRBJ1-1 gives the whole variable domain GAGVSQSPSNKVTEKGKDVELRCDPISGHTALYWYRQSLGQGLEFLIYFQGNSAPDKSGLPSDRFSAERTGGSVSTLTIQRTQQEDSAVYLCASSFDRGITEAFFGQGTRLTVV.

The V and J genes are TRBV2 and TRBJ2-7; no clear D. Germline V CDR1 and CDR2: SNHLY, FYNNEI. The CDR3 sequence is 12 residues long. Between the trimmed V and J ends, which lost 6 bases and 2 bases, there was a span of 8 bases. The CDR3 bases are TGTGCCAGCAGAGCAGCGACCTACGAGCAGTACTTC. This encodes CASRAATYEQYF.

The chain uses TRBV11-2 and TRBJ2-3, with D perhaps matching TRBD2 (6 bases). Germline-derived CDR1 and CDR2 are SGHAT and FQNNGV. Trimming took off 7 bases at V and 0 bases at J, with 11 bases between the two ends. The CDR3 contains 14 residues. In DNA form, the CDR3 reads TGTGCCAGCACCTTTGGGACTAGCACAGATACGCAGTATTTT. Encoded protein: CASTFGTSTDTQYF.

The CDR3 reads CASTEDRTSGRLGELFF. The CDR3 region has the DNA TGTGCCAGCACCGAAGACCGGACTAGCGGGAGGCTCGGGGAGCTGTTTTTT. The rearrangement uses TRBV2 and TRBJ2-2; 14 positions match TRBD2. CDR3 length equals 17 residues. Trimming at V came to 7 bases and at J to 7 bases, leaving 11 bases not matched to a gene. CDR1 and CDR2 (germline): SNHLY, FYNNEI.

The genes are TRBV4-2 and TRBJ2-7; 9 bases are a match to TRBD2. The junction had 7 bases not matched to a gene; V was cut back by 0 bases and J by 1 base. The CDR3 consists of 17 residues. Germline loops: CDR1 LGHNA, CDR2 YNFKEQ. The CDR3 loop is CASSQDLALAGSYEQYF. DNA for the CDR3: TGTGCCAGCAGCCAAGATCTCGCGCTAGCGGGATCCTACGAGCAGTACTTC.

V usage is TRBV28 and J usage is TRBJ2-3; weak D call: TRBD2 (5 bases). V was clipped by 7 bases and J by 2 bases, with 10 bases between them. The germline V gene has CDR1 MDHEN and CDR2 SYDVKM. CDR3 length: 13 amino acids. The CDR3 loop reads CASIAITTDTQYF. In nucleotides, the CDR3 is TGTGCCAGCATAGCGATTACCACAGATACGCAGTATTTT.

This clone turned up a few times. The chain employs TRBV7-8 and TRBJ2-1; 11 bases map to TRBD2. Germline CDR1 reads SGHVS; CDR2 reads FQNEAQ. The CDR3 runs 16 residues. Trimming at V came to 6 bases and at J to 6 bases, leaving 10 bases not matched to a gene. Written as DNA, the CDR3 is TGTGCCAGCAGATTACTAGCGGGAGTTTCGGGCAATGAGCAGTTCTTC. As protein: CASRLLAGVSGNEQFF.

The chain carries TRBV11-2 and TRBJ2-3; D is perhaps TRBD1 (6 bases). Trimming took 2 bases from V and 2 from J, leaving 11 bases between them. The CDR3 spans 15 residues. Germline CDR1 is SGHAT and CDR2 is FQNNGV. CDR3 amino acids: CASSLWPGDTDTQYF. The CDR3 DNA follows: TGTGCCAGCAGCTTATGGCCAGGGGACACAGATACGCAGTATTTT.

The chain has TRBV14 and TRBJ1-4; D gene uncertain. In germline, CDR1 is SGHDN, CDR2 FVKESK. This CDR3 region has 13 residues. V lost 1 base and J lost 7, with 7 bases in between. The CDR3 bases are TGTGCCAGCAGCCAAGTCTTCCCTGAAAAACTGTTTTTT. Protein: CASSQVFPEKLFF.

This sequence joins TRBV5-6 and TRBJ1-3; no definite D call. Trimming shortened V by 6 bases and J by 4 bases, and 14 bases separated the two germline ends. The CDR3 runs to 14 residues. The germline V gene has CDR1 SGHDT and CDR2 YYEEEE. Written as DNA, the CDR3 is TGTGCCAGCACCTCCTCCTCCCACGGAAACACCATATATTTT. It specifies CASTSSSHGNTIYF.

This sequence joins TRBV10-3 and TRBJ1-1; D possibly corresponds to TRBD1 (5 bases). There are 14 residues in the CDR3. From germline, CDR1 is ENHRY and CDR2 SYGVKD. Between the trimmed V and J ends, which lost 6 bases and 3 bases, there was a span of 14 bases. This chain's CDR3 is CAISEGPAYTEAFF. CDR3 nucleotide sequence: TGTGCCATCAGCGAGGGACCAGCCTACACTGAAGCTTTCTTT.

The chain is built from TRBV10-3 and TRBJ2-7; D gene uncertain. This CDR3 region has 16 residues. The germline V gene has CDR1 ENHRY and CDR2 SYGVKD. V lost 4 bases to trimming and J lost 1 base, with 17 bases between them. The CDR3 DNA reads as TGTGCCATCAGTGGATCGTCTATGAGGAGTTCCTACGAGCAGTACTTC. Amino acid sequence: CAISGSSMRSSYEQYF.